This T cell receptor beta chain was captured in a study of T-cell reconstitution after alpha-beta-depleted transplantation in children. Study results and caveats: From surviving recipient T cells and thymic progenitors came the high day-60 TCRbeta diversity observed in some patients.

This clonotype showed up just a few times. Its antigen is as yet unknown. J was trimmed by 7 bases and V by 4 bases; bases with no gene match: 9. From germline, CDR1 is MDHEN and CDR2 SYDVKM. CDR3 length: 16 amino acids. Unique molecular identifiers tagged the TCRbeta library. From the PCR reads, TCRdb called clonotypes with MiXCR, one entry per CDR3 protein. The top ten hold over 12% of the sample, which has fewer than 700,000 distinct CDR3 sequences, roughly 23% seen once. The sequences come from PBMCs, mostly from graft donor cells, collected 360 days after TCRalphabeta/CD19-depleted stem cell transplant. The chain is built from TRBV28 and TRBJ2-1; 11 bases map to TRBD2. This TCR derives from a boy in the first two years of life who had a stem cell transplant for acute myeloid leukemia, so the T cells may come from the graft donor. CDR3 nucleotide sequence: TGTGCCAGCAGTTCCCTAGCGGGGGGTGTAGAGAATGAGCAGTTCTTC. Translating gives CASSSLAGGVENEQFF.